Reported below is one T cell receptor (beta chain). Its antigen is unidentified. This specimen belongs to a study of OX40 agonist ivuxolimab in advanced cancers. Study as a whole: The study treated patients with ivuxolimab, an agonistic anti-OX40 (CD134) antibody. Overall study results and limits: In general, CD8+ T cells held more expanded clones than CD4+ did, on average.

The table came from immunoSEQ multiplex PCR; TCRdb's copy has only in-frame clones and leaves some out. The sample has tens of thousands of clones, about 91% seen once. The CDR3 is 18 residues long. Trimming pared 6 bases from V and 2 bases from J, leaving 24 bases between. Germline CDR1 is SNHLY and CDR2 is FYNNEI. This clonotype originated in an adult with an advanced solid tumor such as melanoma, head and neck, liver or kidney cancer. This sequence joins TRBV2 and TRBJ2-3; D remains ambiguous. The starting material was CD4+ or CD8+ T cells sorted from blood, obtained in a trial of the OX40 agonist ivuxolimab. The CDR3 reads CASSASPEVRMLTDTQYF. As DNA, the CDR3 is TGTGCCAGCAGCGCCAGCCCTGAGGTCCGAATGCTCACAGATACGCAGTATTTT.